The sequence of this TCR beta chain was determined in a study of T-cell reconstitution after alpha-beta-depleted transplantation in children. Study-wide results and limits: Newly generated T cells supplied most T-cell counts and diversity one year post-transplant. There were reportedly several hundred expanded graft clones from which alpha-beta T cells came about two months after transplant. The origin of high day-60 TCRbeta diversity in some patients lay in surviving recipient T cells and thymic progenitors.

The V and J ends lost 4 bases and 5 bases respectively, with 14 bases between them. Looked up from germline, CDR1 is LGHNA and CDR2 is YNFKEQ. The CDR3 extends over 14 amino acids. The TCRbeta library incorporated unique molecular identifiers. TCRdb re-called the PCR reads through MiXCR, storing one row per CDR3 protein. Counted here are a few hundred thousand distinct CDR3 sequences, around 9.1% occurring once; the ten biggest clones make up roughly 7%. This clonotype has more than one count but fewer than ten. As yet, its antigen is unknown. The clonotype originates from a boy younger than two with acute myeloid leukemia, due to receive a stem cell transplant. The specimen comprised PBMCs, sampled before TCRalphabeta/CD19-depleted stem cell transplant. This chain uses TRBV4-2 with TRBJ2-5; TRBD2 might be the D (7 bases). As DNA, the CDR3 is TGTGCCAGCAGCCTGGGGGGGCCCGGGGAGACCCAGTACTTC. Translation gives CASSLGGPGETQYF.